The rows below give T cell receptor beta chains drawn from one sample of a study of cytomegalovirus exposure and HLA in healthy donors. Clones were read by immunoSEQ multiplex PCR, and TCRdb kept only the in-frame ones, dropping some. The table has 200,000 or so clones, 75% to 90% seen once; the top ten hold 4.5% to 6%. Sequencing was performed on PBMCs. Every receptor here comes from a woman aged 18-29 years in good health and CMV-seronegative. The CDR3 runs from the conserved cysteine through the conserved F or W.

TRBV6-5	TRBJ1-4	CASSFRGQGGKLFF
TRBV29-1	TRBJ1-1	CSVWDRVGTEAFF
TRBV6-1	TRBJ1-5	CASSELRANSNQPQHF
TRBV27	TRBJ2-5	CASSLGAGVVGTQYF
TRBV19	TRBJ2-7	CASSISLADEQYF
TRBV18	TRBJ1-6	CASSPGQGSSPLHF
TRBV27	TRBJ1-2	CASSLAGVNYGYTF
TRBV30	TRBJ2-7	CAWGNLYEQYF
TRBV13	TRBJ2-2	CASSLEESNTGELFF
TRBV5-1	TRBJ1-3	CASSSLTLNSGNTIYF
TRBV5-1	TRBJ1-2	CASSSPGQSYGYTF
TRBV18	TRBJ2-7	CASSPGQDLREQYF
TRBV6-1	TRBJ1-2	CASSEAGRYGYTF
TRBV20-1	TRBJ1-1	CSATRGAEAFF
TRBV28	TRBJ2-7	CASSPQLAGDGDEQYF
TRBV6-6	TRBJ2-5	CASSYSGGGPGETQYF
TRBV11-3	TRBJ1-1	CASSLGDSTEAFF
TRBV19	TRBJ2-1	CASSPGSLVNEQFF
TRBV7-8	TRBJ1-5	CASSAGTDSNQPQHF
TRBV6-1	TRBJ1-4	CASSEYGGNEKLFF
TRBV5-4	TRBJ2-1	CASSLDSGGAREQFF
TRBV27	TRBJ2-7	CASSSRLARRYEQYF
TRBV4-1	TRBJ2-1	CASSQAPSETSNEQFF
TRBV2	TRBJ2-3	CASRKTGAHTDTQYF
TRBV10-2	TRBJ1-4	CASRFRGSEKLFF
TRBV27	TRBJ2-3	CASSPRTSGHTDTQYF
TRBV15	TRBJ1-2	CATSRDSSGYTF
TRBV15	TRBJ1-6	CATSRDAVRGNSPLHF
TRBV18	TRBJ2-5	CASSETEETQYF
TRBV5-1	TRBJ2-2	CASSFLSGAGELFF
TRBV5-1	TRBJ1-1	CASSIRDRALNTEAFF
TRBV27	TRBJ2-1	CASSLAQTYNEQFF
TRBV27	TRBJ1-4	CASSWGGGGGNEKLFF
TRBV29-1	TRBJ2-7	CSVEEAGGPYEQYF
TRBV6-5	TRBJ1-2	CASSPTGWSGYTF
TRBV21-1	TRBJ1-4	CASSPPGESGEKLFF
TRBV7-5	TRBJ2-7	CARSFAGTSGSYEQYF
TRBV15	TRBJ1-2	CATSRESAGYNGYTF
TRBV6-5	TRBJ2-2	CASSLAGFGTGELFF
TRBV5-1	TRBJ2-7	CASSFGVTRTVEQYF
TRBV6-1	TRBJ1-3	CASSASDRAGNTIYF
TRBV28	TRBJ1-2	CASSLTDGYTF